The rows below give T cell receptor beta chains drawn from one sample of a study of blood T cell repertoires in COVID-19. Sequenced by immunoSEQ multiplex PCR; TCRdb stores in-frame clones only, minus some. Here the sample spans tens of thousands of clones, 70% to 90% being singletons. Source material: peripheral blood. The receptors here all came from a human donor with active COVID-19. The donor label of this sample is uncertain. The CDR3 runs from the conserved cysteine through the conserved F or W. The order of the fields is CDR3 DNA, CDR3 protein, D gene, J gene, clone size, V gene. The D gene is left open where the match is weak. The size entry is marked missing in some rows and otherwise reads once, few, many or a size class.

DNA: TGTGCCAGCAGTGAATTCTCCCCAGAGACCCAGTACTTC; CDR3: CASSEFSPETQYF; D: NA; J: TRBJ2-5; size: NA; V: TRBV6-1
DNA: TGTGCCAGCAGAGCGGACGGTAGCAATCAGCCCCAGCATTTT; CDR3: CASRADGSNQPQHF; D: NA; J: TRBJ1-5; size: NA; V: TRBV6-6
DNA: TGTGCCAGCAGCCAAGTACGATGGGGGAGGAGCGCAGATACGCAGTATTTT; CDR3: CASSQVRWGRSADTQYF; D: NA; J: TRBJ2-3; size: NA; V: TRBV14
DNA: TGTGCCTGGGACAGGGGAATGATCTCTGGGGCCAACGTCCTGACTTTC; CDR3: CAWDRGMISGANVLTF; D: TRBD1; J: TRBJ2-6; size: NA; V: TRBV30
DNA: TGTGCCAGCAGTTTGGGTGAGGATCAGCCCCAGCATTTT; CDR3: CASSLGEDQPQHF; D: NA; J: TRBJ1-5; size: NA; V: TRBV12-3/TRBV12-4
DNA: TGTGCCAGCAGCATTACGACAGGGTTGAACACTGAAGCTTTCTTT; CDR3: CASSITTGLNTEAFF; D: TRBD1; J: TRBJ1-1; size: NA; V: TRBV14
DNA: TGCGCCAGCAGCCTCGCGATGCAGGGTCCCTACGAGCAGTACTTC; CDR3: CASSLAMQGPYEQYF; D: NA; J: TRBJ2-7; size: once; V: TRBV5-1
DNA: TGTGCCAGCACCCCCGGAAGCGGGTCCAATGAGCAGTTCTTC; CDR3: CASTPGSGSNEQFF; D: NA; J: TRBJ2-1; size: NA; V: TRBV7-9
DNA: TGTGCCAGCAGCCCGTGGGTGGGGCAGGACACAGATACGCAGTATTTT; CDR3: CASSPWVGQDTDTQYF; D: NA; J: TRBJ2-3; size: NA; V: TRBV5-8
DNA: TGTGCCTGGAGTGTAACTCACACAGATACGCAGTATTTT; CDR3: CAWSVTHTDTQYF; D: NA; J: TRBJ2-3; size: NA; V: TRBV30
DNA: TGTGCCAGCAGCCCAAGGCCTCCTAGGAAGAACACTGAAGCTTTCTTT; CDR3: CASSPRPPRKNTEAFF; D: NA; J: TRBJ1-1; size: NA; V: TRBV5-4
DNA: TGTGCCAGCAGCTTAGAGGGGGAAACCGGGGAGCTGTTTTTT; CDR3: CASSLEGETGELFF; D: NA; J: TRBJ2-2; size: once; V: TRBV7-6
DNA: TGTGCTAGCAGCTTAGACGGGGGGGCGGCGCAGTATTTT; CDR3: CASSLDGGAAQYF; D: TRBD2; J: TRBJ2-3; size: NA; V: TRBV7-7
DNA: TGTGCCAGTAGCTCCTCGGGGCGGGGGGTGAAGAACACCGGGGAGCTGTTTTTT; CDR3: CASSSSGRGVKNTGELFF; D: TRBD2; J: TRBJ2-2; size: NA; V: TRBV19
DNA: TGTGCCAGCAGCCAGGGGATTCGGACCGGGGAGCTGTTTTTT; CDR3: CASSQGIRTGELFF; D: NA; J: TRBJ2-2; size: NA; V: TRBV11-3
DNA: TGTGCCAGCAGCTTAGTCGGGGGGGGGCACTCCTACGAGCAGTACTTC; CDR3: CASSLVGGGHSYEQYF; D: TRBD2; J: TRBJ2-7; size: NA; V: TRBV7-9
DNA: TGTGCCAGCACCTCAGGGGAGGGGGCTGAAGCTTTCTTT; CDR3: CASTSGEGAEAFF; D: NA; J: TRBJ1-1; size: NA; V: TRBV5-6
DNA: TGTGCCAGCAGTCCCGGGACTAGCGGGGAGCAGTTCTTC; CDR3: CASSPGTSGEQFF; D: TRBD2; J: TRBJ2-1; size: NA; V: TRBV6-5
DNA: TGTGCCAGTAGTATAAGGTCTAGCGGGGGTCTCTCCTACAATGAGCAGTTCTTC; CDR3: CASSIRSSGGLSYNEQFF; D: TRBD2; J: TRBJ2-1; size: NA; V: TRBV19
DNA: TGTGCCAGCAGCACGGGGAGGGGACTAGCGGGCACCGGGGAGCTGTTTTTT; CDR3: CASSTGRGLAGTGELFF; D: TRBD2; J: TRBJ2-2; size: NA; V: TRBV9
DNA: TGTGCCAGCAGTCTCATTTTCGGACTAGCGGGAGGGGAGCAGTTCTTC; CDR3: CASSLIFGLAGGEQFF; D: TRBD2; J: TRBJ2-1; size: NA; V: TRBV27